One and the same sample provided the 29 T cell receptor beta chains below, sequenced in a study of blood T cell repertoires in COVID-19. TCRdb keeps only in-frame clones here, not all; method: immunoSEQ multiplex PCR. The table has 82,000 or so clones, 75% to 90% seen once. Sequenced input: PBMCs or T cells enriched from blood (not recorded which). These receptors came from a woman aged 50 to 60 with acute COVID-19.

The CDR3: CAWSGASYNEQFF. The CDR3 DNA reads TGTGCCTGGAGTGGGGCCTCCTACAATGAGCAGTTCTTC. The chain recombines TRBV30 with TRBJ2-1; D ambiguous. V was cut by 1 base and J by 0 bases, with 4 bases left in between. The CDR3 extends over 13 amino acids. CDR1 is GTSNPN and CDR2 is SVGIG in the germline V gene (reference sequence).

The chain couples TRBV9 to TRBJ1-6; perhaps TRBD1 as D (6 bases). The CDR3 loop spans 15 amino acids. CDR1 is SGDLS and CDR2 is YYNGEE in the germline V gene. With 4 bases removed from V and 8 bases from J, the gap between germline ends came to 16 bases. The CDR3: CASSISTGGDSPLHF. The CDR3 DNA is TGTGCCAGCAGCATCTCGACAGGTGGGGATTCACCCCTCCACTTT.

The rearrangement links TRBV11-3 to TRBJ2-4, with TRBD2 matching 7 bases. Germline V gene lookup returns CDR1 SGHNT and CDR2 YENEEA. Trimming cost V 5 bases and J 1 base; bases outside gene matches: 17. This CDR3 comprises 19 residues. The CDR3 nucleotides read TGTGCCAGCAGCCGGGAGGCAGGGTCCCGCTGGGGGGCCAAAAACATTCAGTACTTC. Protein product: CASSREAGSRWGAKNIQYF.

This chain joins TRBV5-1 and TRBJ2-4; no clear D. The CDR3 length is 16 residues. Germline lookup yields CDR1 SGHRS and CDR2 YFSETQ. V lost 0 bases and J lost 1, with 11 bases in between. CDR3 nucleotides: TGCGCCAGCAGCTTGGCCCCGGCCGGGGCCAAAAACATTCAGTACTTC. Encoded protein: CASSLAPAGAKNIQYF.

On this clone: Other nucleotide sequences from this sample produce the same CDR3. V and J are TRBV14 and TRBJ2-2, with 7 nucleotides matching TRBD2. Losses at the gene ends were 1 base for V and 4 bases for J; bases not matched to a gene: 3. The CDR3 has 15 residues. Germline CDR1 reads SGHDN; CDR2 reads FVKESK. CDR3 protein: CASSQVAGSTGELFF. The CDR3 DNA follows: TGTGCCAGCAGCCAAGTAGCGGGTAGCACCGGGGAGCTGTTTTTT.

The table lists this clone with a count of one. CDR3 nucleotides: TGTGCCAGCAGCTTAACAGGGGCAACTAATGAAAAACTGTTTTTT. As protein: CASSLTGATNEKLFF. V is TRBV5-4 and J is TRBJ1-4; 7 bases map to TRBD1. CDR3 size: 15 residues. Unmatched junction bases numbered 1, after V lost 2 bases and J lost 0 bases. Germline V gives CDR1 SGHNT, CDR2 YYREEE (reference sequence). The entire variable domain, with the rest obtained from reference TRBV5-4 and TRBJ1-4, is as follows: ETGVTQSPTHLIKTRGQQVTLRCSSQSGHNTVSWYQQALGQGPQFIFQYYREEENGRGNFPPRFSGLQFPNYSSELNVNALELDDSALYLCASSLTGATNEKLFFGSGTQLSVL.

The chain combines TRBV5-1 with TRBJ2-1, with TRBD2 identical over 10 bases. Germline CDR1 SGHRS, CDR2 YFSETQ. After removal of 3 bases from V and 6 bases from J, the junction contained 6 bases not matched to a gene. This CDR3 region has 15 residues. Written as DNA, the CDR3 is TGCGCCAGCAGCTCCGGACTAGCGGCCCCCAATGAGCAGTTCTTC. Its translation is CASSSGLAAPNEQFF.

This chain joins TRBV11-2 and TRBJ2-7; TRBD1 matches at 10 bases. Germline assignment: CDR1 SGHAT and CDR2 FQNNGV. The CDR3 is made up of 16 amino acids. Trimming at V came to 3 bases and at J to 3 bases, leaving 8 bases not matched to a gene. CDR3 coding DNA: TGTGCCAGCAGCTTGACAGGGGGCAGTGACTACTACGAGCAGTACTTC. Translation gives CASSLTGGSDYYEQYF. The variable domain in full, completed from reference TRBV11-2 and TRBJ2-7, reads EAGVAQSPRYKIIEKRQSVAFWCNPISGHATLYWYQQILGQGPKLLIQFQNNGVVDDSQLPKDRFSAERLKGVDSTLKIQPAKLEDSAVYLCASSLTGGSDYYEQYFGPGTRLTVT.

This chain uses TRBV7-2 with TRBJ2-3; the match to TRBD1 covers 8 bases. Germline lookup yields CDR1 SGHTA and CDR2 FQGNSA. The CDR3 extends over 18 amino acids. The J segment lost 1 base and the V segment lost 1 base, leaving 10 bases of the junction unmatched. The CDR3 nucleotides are TGTGCCAGCAGCTTAGGTTACAGGGGGACCCTAGGCACAGATACGCAGTATTTT. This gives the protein CASSLGYRGTLGTDTQYF.

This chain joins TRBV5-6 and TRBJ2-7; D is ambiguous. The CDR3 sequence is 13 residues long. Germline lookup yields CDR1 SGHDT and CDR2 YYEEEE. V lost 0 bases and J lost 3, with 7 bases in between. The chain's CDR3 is CASSLEPNYEQYF. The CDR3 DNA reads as TGTGCCAGCAGCTTGGAACCTAACTACGAGCAGTACTTC.

The CDR3 here is CASSTQQTGGAKNIQYF. The CDR3 bases are TGTGCCAGCAGCACCCAGCAGACAGGAGGAGCGAAAAACATTCAGTACTTC. V and J are TRBV9 and TRBJ2-4, with a possible D match to TRBD1 (6 bases). Trimming stripped 4 bases from V and 4 bases from J, with 21 bases between. CDR3 length: 17 amino acids. Germline CDR1 is SGDLS and CDR2 is YYNGEE. The full variable domain, its missing parts supplied by reference TRBV9 and TRBJ2-4, is DSGVTQTPKHLITATGQRVTLRCSPRSGDLSVYWYQQSLDQGLQFLIQYYNGEERAKGNILERFSAQQFPDLHSELNLSSLELGDSALYFCASSTQQTGGAKNIQYFGAGTRLSVL.

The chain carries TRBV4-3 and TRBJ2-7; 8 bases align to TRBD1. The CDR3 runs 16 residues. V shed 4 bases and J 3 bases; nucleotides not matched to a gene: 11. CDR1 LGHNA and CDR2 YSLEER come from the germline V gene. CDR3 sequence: CASSRTSRGQYYEQYF. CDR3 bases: TGCGCCAGCAGCCGGACTTCCAGGGGGCAGTACTACGAGCAGTACTTC.

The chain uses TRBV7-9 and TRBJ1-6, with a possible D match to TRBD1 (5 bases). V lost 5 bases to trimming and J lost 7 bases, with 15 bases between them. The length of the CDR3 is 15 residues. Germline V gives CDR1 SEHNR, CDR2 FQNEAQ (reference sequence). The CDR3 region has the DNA TGTGCCAGCAGCCCACGGACAAGCTCCAATTCACCCCTCCACTTT. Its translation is CASSPRTSSNSPLHF.

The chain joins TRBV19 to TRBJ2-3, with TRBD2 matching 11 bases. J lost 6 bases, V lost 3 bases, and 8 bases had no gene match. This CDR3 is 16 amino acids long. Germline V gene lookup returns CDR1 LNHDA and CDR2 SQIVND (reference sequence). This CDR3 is CASSIPGLAGVDTQYF. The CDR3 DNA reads TGTGCCAGTAGTATCCCTGGACTAGCGGGCGTGGATACGCAGTATTTT.

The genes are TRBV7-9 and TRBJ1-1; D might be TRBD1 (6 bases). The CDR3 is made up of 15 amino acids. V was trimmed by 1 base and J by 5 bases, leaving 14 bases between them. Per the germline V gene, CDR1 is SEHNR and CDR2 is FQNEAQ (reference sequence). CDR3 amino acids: CASSLGGHPVTEAFF. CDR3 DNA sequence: TGTGCCAGCAGCTTAGGGGGACACCCGGTAACTGAAGCTTTCTTT.

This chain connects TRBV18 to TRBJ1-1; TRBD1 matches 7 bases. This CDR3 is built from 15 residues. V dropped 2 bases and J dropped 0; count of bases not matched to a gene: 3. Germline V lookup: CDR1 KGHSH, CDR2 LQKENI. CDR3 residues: CASSPATGVNTEAFF. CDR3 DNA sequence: TGTGCCAGCTCACCAGCAACAGGGGTGAACACTGAAGCTTTCTTT.

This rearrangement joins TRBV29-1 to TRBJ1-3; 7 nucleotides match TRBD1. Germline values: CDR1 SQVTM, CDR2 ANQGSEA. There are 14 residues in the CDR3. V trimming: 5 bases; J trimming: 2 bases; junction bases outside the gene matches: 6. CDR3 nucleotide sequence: TGCAGCGTTTCACGACAGGGCCCTGGAAACACCATATATTTT. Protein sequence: CSVSRQGPGNTIYF.

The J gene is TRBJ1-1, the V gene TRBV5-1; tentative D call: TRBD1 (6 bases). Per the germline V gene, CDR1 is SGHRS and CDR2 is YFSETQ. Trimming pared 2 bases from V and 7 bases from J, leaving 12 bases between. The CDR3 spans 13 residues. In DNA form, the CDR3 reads TGCGCCAGCAGCTTTGGGCAGGGGATTGAAGCTTTCTTT. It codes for CASSFGQGIEAFF.

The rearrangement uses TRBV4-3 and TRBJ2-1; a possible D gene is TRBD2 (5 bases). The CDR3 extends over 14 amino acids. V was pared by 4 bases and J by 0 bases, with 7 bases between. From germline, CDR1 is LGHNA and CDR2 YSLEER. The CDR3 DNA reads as TGCGCCAGCAGCCCGAGGGTCTCCTACAATGAGCAGTTCTTC. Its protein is CASSPRVSYNEQFF.

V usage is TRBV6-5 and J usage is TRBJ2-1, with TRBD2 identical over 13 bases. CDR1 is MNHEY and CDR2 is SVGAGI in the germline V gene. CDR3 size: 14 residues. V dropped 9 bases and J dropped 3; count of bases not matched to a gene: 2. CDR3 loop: CASRTSGSYNEQFF. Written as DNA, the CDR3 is TGTGCCAGTCGGACTAGCGGGAGCTACAATGAGCAGTTCTTC.

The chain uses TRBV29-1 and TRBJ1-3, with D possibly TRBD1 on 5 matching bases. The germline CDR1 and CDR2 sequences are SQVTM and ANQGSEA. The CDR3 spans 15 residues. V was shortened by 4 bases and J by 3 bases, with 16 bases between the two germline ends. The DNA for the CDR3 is TGCAGCGTTGGGAAGGGGAAAGGAGATGGAAACACCATATATTTT. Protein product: CSVGKGKGDGNTIYF.

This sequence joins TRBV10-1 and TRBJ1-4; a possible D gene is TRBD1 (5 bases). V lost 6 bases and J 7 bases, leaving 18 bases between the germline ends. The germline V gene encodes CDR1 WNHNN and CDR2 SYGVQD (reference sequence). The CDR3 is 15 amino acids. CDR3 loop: CASRAGVGRPEKLFF. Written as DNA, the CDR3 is TGCGCCAGCAGAGCGGGGGTTGGACGTCCTGAAAAACTGTTTTTT.

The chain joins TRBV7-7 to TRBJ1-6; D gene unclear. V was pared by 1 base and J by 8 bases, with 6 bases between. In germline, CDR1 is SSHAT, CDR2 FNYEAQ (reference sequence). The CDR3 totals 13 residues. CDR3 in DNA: TGTGCCAGCAGCTTAGGTCGGGATTCACCCCTCCACTTT. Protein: CASSLGRDSPLHF.

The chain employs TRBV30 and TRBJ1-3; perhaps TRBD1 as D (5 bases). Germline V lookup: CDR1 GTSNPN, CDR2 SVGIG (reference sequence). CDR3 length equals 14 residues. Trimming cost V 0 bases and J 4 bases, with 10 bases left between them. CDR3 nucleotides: TGTGCCTGGAGTGTCCTTAGGGGAGGAAACACCATATATTTT. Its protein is CAWSVLRGGNTIYF.

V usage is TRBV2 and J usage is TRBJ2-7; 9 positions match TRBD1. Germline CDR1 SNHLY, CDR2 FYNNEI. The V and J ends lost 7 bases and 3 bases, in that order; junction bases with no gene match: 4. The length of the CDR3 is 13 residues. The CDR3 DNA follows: TGTGCCAGCAAAAGGGACAGGGACTACGAGCAGTACTTC. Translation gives CASKRDRDYEQYF. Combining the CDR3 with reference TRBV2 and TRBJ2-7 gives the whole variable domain EPEVTQTPSHQVTQMGQEVILRCVPISNHLYFYWYRQILGQKVEFLVSFYNNEISEKSEIFDDQFSVERPDGSNFTLKIRSTKLEDSAMYFCASKRDRDYEQYFGPGTRLTVT.

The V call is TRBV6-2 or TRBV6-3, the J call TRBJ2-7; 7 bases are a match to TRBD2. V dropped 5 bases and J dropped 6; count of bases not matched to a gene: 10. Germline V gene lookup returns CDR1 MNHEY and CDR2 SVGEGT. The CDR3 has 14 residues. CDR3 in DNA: TGTGCCAGCAGTGTAGCGGGCCCCCGGGGCGAGCAGTACTTC. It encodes CASSVAGPRGEQYF.

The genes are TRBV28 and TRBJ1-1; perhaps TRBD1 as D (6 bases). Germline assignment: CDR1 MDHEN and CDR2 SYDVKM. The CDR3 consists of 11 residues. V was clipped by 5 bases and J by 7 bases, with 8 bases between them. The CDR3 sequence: CASSRTDEAFF. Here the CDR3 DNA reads TGTGCCAGCAGTCGGACAGATGAAGCTTTCTTT.

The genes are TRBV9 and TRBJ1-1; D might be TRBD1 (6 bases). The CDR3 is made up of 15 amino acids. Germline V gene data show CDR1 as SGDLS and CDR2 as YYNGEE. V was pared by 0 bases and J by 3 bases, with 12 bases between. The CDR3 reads CASSVDRVGYTEAFF. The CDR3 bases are TGTGCCAGCAGCGTAGACAGGGTTGGGTACACTGAAGCTTTCTTT.

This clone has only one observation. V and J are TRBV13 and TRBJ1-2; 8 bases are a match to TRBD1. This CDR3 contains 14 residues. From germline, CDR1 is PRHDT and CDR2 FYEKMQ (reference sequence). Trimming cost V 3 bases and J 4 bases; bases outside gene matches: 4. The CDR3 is CASSLDRVTYGYTF. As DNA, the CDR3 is TGTGCCAGCAGCTTGGACAGGGTGACCTATGGCTACACCTTC. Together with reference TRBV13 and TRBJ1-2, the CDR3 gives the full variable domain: AAGVIQSPRHLIKEKRETATLKCYPIPRHDTVYWYQQGPGQDPQFLISFYEKMQSDKGSIPDRFSAQQFSDYHSELNMSSLELGDSALYFCASSLDRVTYGYTFGSGTRLTVV.